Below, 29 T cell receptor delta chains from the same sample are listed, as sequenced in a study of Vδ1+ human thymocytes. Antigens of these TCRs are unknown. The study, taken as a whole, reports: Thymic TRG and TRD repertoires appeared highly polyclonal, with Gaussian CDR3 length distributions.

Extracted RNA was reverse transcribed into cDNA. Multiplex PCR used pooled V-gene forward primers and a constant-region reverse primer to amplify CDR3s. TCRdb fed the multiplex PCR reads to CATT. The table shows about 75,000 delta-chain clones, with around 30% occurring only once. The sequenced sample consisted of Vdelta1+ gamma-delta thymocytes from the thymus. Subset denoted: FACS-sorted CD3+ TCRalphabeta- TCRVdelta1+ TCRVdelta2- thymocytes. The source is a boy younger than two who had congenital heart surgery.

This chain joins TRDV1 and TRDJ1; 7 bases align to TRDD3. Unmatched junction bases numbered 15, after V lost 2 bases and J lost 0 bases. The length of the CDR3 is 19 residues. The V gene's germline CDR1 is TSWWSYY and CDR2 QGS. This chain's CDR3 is CALGEGRGDGPLYTDKLIF. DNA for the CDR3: TGTGCTCTTGGGGAAGGACGGGGGGATGGTCCCCTGTACACCGATAAACTCATCTTT.

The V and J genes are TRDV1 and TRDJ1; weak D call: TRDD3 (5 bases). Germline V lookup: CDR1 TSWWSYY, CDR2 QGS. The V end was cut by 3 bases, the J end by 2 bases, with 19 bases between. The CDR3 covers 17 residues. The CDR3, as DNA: TGTGCTCTTGGGGACATTCTTACTACGTGGGGTACCGATAAACTCATCTTT. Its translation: CALGDILTTWGTDKLIF.

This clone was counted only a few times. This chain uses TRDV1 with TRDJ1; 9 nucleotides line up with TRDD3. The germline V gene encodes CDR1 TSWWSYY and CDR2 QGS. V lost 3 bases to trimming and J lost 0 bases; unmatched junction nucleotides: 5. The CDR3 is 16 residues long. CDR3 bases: TGTGCTCTTGGGGAGGCCTCTGGGGGATACACCGATAAACTCATCTTT. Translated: CALGEASGGYTDKLIF.

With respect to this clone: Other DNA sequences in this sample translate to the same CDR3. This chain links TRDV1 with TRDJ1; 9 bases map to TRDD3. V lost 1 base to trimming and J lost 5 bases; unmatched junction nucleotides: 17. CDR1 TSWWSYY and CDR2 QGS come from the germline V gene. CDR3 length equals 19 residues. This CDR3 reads CALGEQCTGLGIRPDKLIF. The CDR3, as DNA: TGTGCTCTTGGGGAACAGTGTACTGGGCTGGGGATACGACCAGATAAACTCATCTTT.

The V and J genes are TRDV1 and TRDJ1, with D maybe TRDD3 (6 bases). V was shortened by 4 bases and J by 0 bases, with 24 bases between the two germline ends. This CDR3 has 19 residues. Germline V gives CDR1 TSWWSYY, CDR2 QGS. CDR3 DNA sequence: TGTGCTCTTGGGGCCTATAGCCTAGGATACTCCCTGTACACCGATAAACTCATCTTT. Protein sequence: CALGAYSLGYSLYTDKLIF.

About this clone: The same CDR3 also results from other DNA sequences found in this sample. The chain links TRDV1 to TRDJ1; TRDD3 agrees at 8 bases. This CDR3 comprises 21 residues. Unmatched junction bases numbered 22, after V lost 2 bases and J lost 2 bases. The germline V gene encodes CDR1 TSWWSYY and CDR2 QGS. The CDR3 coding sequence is TGTGCTCTTGGGGAATTCCCACGTCTTCCCCTAGTACTGGGGGGTACCGATAAACTCATCTTT. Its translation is CALGEFPRLPLVLGGTDKLIF.

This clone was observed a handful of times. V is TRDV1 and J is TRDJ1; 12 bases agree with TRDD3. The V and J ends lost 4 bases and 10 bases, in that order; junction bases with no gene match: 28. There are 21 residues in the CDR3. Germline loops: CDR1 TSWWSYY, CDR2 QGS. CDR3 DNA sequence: TGTGCTCTTGGGGCTAACACCCCTCCTCACCTCGCGTACTGGGGGATACCGGCACTCATCTTT. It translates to CALGANTPPHLAYWGIPALIF.

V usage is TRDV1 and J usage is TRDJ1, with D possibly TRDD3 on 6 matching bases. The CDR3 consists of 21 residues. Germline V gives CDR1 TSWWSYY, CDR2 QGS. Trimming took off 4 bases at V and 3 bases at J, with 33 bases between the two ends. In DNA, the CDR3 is TGTGCTCTTGGGGGCCTTTTGGACACGTACTGGGTCGGAAATTACGCCGATAAACTCATCTTT. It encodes CALGGLLDTYWVGNYADKLIF.

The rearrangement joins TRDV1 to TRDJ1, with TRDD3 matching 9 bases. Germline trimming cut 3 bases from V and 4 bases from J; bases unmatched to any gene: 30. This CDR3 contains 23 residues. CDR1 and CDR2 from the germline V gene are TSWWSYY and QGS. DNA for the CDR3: TGTGCTCTTGGGGACACCAAACTCCTTCCTCCCCCCGGGGGATACTCCAAGGACGATAAACTCATCTTT. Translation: CALGDTKLLPPPGGYSKDDKLIF.

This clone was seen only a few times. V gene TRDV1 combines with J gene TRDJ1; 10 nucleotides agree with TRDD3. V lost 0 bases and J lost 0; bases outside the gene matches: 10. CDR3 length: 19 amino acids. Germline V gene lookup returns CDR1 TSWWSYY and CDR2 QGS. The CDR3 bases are TGTGCTCTTGGGGAACTCCGACCTACTGGGGGATCTTACACCGATAAACTCATCTTT. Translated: CALGELRPTGGSYTDKLIF.

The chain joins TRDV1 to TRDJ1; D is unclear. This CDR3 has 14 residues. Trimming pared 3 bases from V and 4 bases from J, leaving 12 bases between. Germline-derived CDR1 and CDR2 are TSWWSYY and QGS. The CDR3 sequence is CALGDAVSVDKLIF. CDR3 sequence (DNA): TGTGCTCTTGGGGACGCCGTCTCGGTCGATAAACTCATCTTT.

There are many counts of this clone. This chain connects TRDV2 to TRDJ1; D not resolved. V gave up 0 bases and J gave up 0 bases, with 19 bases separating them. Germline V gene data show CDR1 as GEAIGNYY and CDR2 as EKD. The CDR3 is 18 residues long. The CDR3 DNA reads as TGTGCCTGTGACACCGGCAACTGTGGGAGTGAGTACACCGATAAACTCATCTTT. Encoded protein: CACDTGNCGSEYTDKLIF.

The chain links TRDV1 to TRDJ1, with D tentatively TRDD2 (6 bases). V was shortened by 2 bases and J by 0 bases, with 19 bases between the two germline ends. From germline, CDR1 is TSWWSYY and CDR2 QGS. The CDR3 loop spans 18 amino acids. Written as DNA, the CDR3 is TGTGCTCTTGGGGAAATTCCTAGTGCCACACACTACACCGATAAACTCATCTTT. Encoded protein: CALGEIPSATHYTDKLIF.

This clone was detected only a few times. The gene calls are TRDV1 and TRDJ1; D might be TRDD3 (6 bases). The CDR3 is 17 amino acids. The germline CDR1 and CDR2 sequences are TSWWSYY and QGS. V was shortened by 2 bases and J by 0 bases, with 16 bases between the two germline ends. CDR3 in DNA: TGTGCTCTTGGGGAAGGGGGACCCCCATATTACACCGATAAACTCATCTTT. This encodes CALGEGGPPYYTDKLIF.

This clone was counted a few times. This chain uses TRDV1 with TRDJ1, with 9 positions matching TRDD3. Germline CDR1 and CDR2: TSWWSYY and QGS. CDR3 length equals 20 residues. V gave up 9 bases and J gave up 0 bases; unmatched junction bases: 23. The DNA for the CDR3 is TGTGCTCTCCCGATCGGCCTTCCTGTCACTGGGGGAGCGTACACCGATAAACTCATCTTT. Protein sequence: CALPIGLPVTGGAYTDKLIF.

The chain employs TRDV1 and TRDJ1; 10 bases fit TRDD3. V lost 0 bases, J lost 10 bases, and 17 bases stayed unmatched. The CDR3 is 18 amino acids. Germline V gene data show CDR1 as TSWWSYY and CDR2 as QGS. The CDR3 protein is CALGELSFLKGDTTGLIF. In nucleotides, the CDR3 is TGTGCTCTTGGGGAACTTTCCTTCCTAAAGGGGGATACGACCGGACTCATCTTT.

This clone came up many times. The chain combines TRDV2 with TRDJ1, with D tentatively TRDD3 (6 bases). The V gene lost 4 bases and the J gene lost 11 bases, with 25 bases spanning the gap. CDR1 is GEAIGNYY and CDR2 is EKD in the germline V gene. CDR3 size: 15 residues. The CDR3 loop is CACERSLGASRRLIF. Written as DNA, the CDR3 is TGTGCCTGTGAACGGTCCTTGGGGGCCAGCCGGAGGCTCATCTTT.

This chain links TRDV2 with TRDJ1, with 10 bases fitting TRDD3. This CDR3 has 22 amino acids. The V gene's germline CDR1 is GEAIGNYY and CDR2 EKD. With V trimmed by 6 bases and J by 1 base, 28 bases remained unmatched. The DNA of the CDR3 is TGTGCCTGTAACCGAATTATACTGGGGGATCCGCCGTGGAGTTGTGGCACCGATAAACTCATCTTT. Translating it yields CACNRIILGDPPWSCGTDKLIF.

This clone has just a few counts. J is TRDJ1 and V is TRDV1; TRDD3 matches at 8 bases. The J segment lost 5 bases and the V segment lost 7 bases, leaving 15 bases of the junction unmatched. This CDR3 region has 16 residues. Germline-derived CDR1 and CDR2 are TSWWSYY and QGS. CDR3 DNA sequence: TGTGCTCTTGATAGCACGTCGGGGGGGATAGGGGATAAACTCATCTTT. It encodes CALDSTSGGIGDKLIF.

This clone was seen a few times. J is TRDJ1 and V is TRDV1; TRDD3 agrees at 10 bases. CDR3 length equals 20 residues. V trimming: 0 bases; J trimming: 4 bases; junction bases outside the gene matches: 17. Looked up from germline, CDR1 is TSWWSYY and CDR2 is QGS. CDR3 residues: CALGELALFPTGGLVDKLIF. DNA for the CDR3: TGTGCTCTTGGGGAACTGGCACTATTCCCAACTGGGGGATTGGTCGATAAACTCATCTTT.

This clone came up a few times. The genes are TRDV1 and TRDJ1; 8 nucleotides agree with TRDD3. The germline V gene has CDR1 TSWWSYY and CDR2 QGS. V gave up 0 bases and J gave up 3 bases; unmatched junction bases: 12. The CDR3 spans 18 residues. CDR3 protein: CALGELGGIRSSADKLIF. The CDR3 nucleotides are TGTGCTCTTGGGGAACTCGGAGGGATACGAAGCAGCGCCGATAAACTCATCTTT.

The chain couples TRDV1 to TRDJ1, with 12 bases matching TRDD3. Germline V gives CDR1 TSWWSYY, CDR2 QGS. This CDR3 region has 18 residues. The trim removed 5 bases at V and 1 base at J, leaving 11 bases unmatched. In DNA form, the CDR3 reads TGTGCTCTTGGGAGTAAACTGGGGGATACTATGGGCACCGATAAACTCATCTTT. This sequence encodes CALGSKLGDTMGTDKLIF.

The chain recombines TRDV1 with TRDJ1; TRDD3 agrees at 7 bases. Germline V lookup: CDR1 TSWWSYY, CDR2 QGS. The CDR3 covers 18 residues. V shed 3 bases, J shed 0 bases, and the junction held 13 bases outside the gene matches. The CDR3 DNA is TGTGCTCTTGGGGACACCGGGGGGATCTTCGCATACACCGATAAACTCATCTTT. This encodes CALGDTGGIFAYTDKLIF.

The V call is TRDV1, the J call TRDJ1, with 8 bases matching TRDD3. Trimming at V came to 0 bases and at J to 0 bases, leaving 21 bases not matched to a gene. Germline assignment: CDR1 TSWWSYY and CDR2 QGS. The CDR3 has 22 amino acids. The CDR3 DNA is TGTGCTCTTGGGGAACTGGCTTACCTGCCGTACTGGGGGTTACAACACACCGATAAACTCATCTTT. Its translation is CALGELAYLPYWGLQHTDKLIF.

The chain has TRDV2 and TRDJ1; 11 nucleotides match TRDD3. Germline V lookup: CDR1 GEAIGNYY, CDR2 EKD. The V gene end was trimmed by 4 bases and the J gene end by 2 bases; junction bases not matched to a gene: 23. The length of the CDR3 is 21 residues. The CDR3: CACDLGLPTPYWGIITDKLIF. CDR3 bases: TGTGCCTGTGATTTGGGCCTTCCTACTCCTTACTGGGGGATAATAACCGATAAACTCATCTTT.

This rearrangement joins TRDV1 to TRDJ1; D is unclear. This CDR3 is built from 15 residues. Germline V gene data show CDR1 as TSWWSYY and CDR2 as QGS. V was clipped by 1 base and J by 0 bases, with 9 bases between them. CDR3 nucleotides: TGTGCTCTTGGGGAACGGGCCCCGTACACCGATAAACTCATCTTT. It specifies CALGERAPYTDKLIF.

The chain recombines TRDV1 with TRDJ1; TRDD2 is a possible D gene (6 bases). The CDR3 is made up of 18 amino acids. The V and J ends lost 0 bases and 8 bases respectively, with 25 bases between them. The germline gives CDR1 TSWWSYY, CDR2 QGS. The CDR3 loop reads CALGELNGHHLPPSKLIF. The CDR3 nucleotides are TGTGCTCTTGGGGAACTTAACGGACACCACCTTCCACCCTCGAAACTCATCTTT.

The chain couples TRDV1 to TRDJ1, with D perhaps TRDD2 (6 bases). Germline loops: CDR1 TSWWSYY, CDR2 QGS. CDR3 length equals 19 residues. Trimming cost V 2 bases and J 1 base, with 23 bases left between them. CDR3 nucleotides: TGTGCTCTTGGGGAAGGGTGCCCTTCCGCCCCCAGCTCCACCGATAAACTCATCTTT. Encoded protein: CALGEGCPSAPSSTDKLIF.

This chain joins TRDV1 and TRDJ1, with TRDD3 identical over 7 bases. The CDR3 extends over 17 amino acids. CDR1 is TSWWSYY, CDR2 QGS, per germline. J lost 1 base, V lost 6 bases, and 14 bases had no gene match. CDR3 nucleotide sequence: TGTGCTCTTGGTTGCCGGTCACTTGGGATACTCACCGATAAACTCATCTTT. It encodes CALGCRSLGILTDKLIF.